This T cell receptor beta chain appears in the sequencing data of a study of shared T cell receptors in the human thymus (dated by TCRdb to the early 2020s). Study-wide context: The study examined how self-reactive, shared T-cell receptor alpha chains are generated in the human thymus.

Including cysteine and phenylalanine, the CDR3 has 16 amino acids. The DNA shown is the 48-base CDR3, in frame from base 1. CDR1 and CDR2 were assigned from the germline V gene (reference sequence) as MNHNY and SVGAGI. Clipping removes 6 bases from V and 6 bases from J, with 11 as the unmatched junction base count. The library was built by means of the immunoSEQ multiplex PCR assay. TCRdb mirrors the immuneACCESS table, restricted to in-frame sequences. Some clones are absent from its copies; in checked studies, under half trace to an unresolved V gene, and the reason for the others is unknown. In all, the sample holds about 660,000 clones, and roughly 90% of those were seen once. The top ten hold 0.0095% to 0.012% of the sample. As regards this clone: Its antigen has not been determined. Qualities for individual bases were not recorded, and no much larger clone is one base off.

This sample was shared with a second study, whose subject was human thymus T cells. The second study, in turn, reports: Donors were immunologically healthy infants undergoing open corrective cardiac surgery for congenital heart defects in Finland. The thymus tissue came from surgical resects taken out during corrective cardiac surgery. Biased V and J gene segment usage appeared to be present in both thymic and peripheral blood repertoires. The related research reported highly overlapping thymic TCR repertoires among unrelated individuals. The study used under ten infant thymus samples plus four related peripheral blood samples to characterize TCR alpha and beta repertoires. Donor ages ranged from roughly 7 to 244 days, and the cohort comprised roughly 6 male and a couple of female infants. Thymocytes were mechanically released from the tissue and were stored as pellets of 10-30 million cells at -70 degrees C. Genomic DNA was extracted from frozen cell pellets with a QIAsymphony instrument. TCRB and TCRAD loci were amplified from a standardized quantity of quality-controlled genomic DNA using the immunoSEQ multiplex PCR assay. The amplicons covered the V(D)J region and were long enough to include the CDR3 and to identify the V and J genes. The amplicons were sequenced on an Illumina platform via the commercial immunoSEQ service. Primer bias and sequencing errors were corrected using previously described methods, and TCRAD and TCRB definitions followed the IMGT database. The repertoires were analysed using immunoSEQ Analyzer 3.0 and VDJTools for basic statistics, V/J segment usage, diversity estimates, rarefaction and pairwise overlap. Chao1, ChaoE, Efron-Thisted, Shannon and inverse Simpson indices were used to estimate diversity, which was also estimated on datasets down-sampled to the smallest sample. Repertoire overlap was determined by strict matching of CDR3 nucleotide sequence, V gene and J gene, and Jaccard-based multidimensional scaling clustering was applied. On average, thymus samples yielded about 810,000 unique TCRB clonotypes, whereas blood samples yielded some 85,000.

The V and J genes are TRBV6-6 and TRBJ2-3, with 11 bases in between that match TRBD2. Sequenced input: thymocytes. This receptor was obtained from a boy in the first two years of life with a congenital heart defect. Donor details come from another sample of the same person, matched by shared clones. The encoded CDR3 is CASRTNLAGGSDTQYF. The bases read TGTGCCAGCAGGACAAACCTAGCGGGAGGATCGGATACGCAGTATTTT.